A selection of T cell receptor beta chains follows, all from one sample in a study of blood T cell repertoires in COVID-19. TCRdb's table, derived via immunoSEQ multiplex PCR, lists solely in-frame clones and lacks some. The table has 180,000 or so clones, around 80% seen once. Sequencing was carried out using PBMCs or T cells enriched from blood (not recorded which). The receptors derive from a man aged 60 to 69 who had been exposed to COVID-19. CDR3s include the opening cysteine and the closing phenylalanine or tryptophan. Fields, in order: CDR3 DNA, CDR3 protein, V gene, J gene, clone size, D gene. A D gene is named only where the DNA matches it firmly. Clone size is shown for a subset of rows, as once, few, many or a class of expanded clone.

TGTGCCAGCAGCCGCCGGGGACTAGCGGAGACCTACGAGCAGTACTTC	CASSRRGLAETYEQYF	TRBV7-2	TRBJ2-7	.	TRBD2
TGTGCCAGCAGCTCGACCGGGACTAGGACCTACAATGAGCAGTTCTTC	CASSSTGTRTYNEQFF	TRBV5-4	TRBJ2-1	.	TRBD2
TGTGCCAGCAGCTTAGAAGTAGGGAGCGGGAGCCTGGGGGAGCAGTACTTC	CASSLEVGSGSLGEQYF	TRBV7-2	TRBJ2-7	.	TRBD2
TGTGCCAGCAGTTCCCCTAGCCCCCACGAGCAGTACTTC	CASSSPSPHEQYF	TRBV6-6	TRBJ2-7	.	.
TGCGCCAGCAGCCTCGGGACTAGCAGCCGAACTAGCACAGATACGCAGTATTTT	CASSLGTSSRTSTDTQYF	TRBV5-1	TRBJ2-3	.	TRBD2
TGTGCCAGCAGCTCATCCTCCTTCGGGAGGGCACATGAGCAGTTCTTC	CASSSSSFGRAHEQFF	TRBV7-8	TRBJ2-1	.	TRBD2
TGTGCCAGCAGTGCTTCAGGGGCCGAGCCCCAGCATTTT	CASSASGAEPQHF	TRBV2	TRBJ1-5	.	.
TGCGCCAGCAGCCAACCGACAGGGGCCACTGAAGCTTTCTTT	CASSQPTGATEAFF	TRBV4-1	TRBJ1-1	.	TRBD1
TGTGCCTGGAGTGGGGGACAGGCACACTTTGAAGCTTTCTTT	CAWSGGQAHFEAFF	TRBV30	TRBJ1-1	.	TRBD1
TGTGCCTGGAGTGTAACTAGCGGGCGCACAGATACGCAGTATTTT	CAWSVTSGRTDTQYF	TRBV30	TRBJ2-3	.	TRBD2
TGTGCCTGGAGCGGTCAGAGGGAGGGAGACTACAATGAGCAGTTCTTC	CAWSGQREGDYNEQFF	TRBV30	TRBJ2-1	.	TRBD2
TGCGCCAGCAGCTTGGAGGTTACGGGAACCTACAATGAGCAGTTCTTC	CASSLEVTGTYNEQFF	TRBV5-1	TRBJ2-1	.	.
TGTGCCACCAGACCCAGGACAAGTGGTCGGGAGCTGTTTTTT	CATRPRTSGRELFF	TRBV15	TRBJ2-2	many	.
TGTGCCAGCGCAACAGGGATCTCCTACGAGCAGTACTTC	CASATGISYEQYF	TRBV12-3/TRBV12-4	TRBJ2-7	.	.
TGTGCCAGCTCACTTGGGGGGTCAGGTCAGCCCCAGCATTTT	CASSLGGSGQPQHF	TRBV11-3	TRBJ1-5	.	.
TGTGCCATCAGTGAGTTGGATAGCGGGAGTAGCACAGATACGCAGTATTTT	CAISELDSGSSTDTQYF	TRBV10-3	TRBJ2-3	.	TRBD2
TGTGCCAGCAGCTTAGCCCCAGGGAATCCCTACGAGCAGTACTTC	CASSLAPGNPYEQYF	TRBV7-2	TRBJ2-7	.	.
TGTGCCAGTAGAGGACAGGGCTATCAGCCCCAGCATTTT	CASRGQGYQPQHF	TRBV19	TRBJ1-5	.	TRBD1
TGTGCCAGCAGCTTATCCCAACTTACCACTGAAGCTTTCTTT	CASSLSQLTTEAFF	TRBV7-9	TRBJ1-1	few	.
TGCGCCAGCAGCTTGGGTCCACGACAGTTAGATAATTCACCCCTCCACTTT	CASSLGPRQLDNSPLHF	TRBV5-1	TRBJ1-6	.	.
TGTGCCAGCAGTCCTCCACAGGGGGATCAGCCCCAGCATTTT	CASSPPQGDQPQHF	TRBV28	TRBJ1-5	once	TRBD1
TGTGCCAGCAGTCCCAGTAACAATCAGCCCCAGCATTTT	CASSPSNNQPQHF	TRBV6-5	TRBJ1-5	few	.
TGTGCCAGCAGCTTAATAGGGACTAGCGGGAGATGGGAGAAAAACGAGCAGTACTTC	CASSLIGTSGRWEKNEQYF	TRBV7-8	TRBJ2-7	.	TRBD2
TGTGCCAGCACCCCGCGGGAGCTTCAAGAGACCCAGTACTTC	CASTPRELQETQYF	TRBV25-1	TRBJ2-5	.	TRBD2
TGCGCCAGCAGCCGACTAGCGGGTTCTAGCACAGATACGCAGTATTTT	CASSRLAGSSTDTQYF	TRBV5-1	TRBJ2-3	.	TRBD2
TGTGCCAGCAGTACTGATGCGGGGGGGCTTCTCTACGAGCAGTACTTC	CASSTDAGGLLYEQYF	TRBV5-6	TRBJ2-7	.	TRBD2
TGTGCCAGCAGCTTAGGGGGAGGCAATCAGCCCCAGCATTTT	CASSLGGGNQPQHF	TRBV7-8	TRBJ1-5	few	.
TGTGCCAGCAGCTTAACCAGGTCCACTGAAGCTTTCTTT	CASSLTRSTEAFF	TRBV7-3	TRBJ1-1	once	.
TGCGCCAGCAGCTTGGTTGGGAGTTCCTACGAGCAGTACTTC	CASSLVGSSYEQYF	TRBV5-1	TRBJ2-7	once	.
TGTGCCAGCAGCTTTTTGCTAGCGAACATTCAGTACTTC	CASSFLLANIQYF	TRBV7-2	TRBJ2-4	.	.
TGCGCCAGCAGCCAAGAGTCGGCGGGAGTTCACCAAGAGACCCAGTACTTC	CASSQESAGVHQETQYF	TRBV4-1	TRBJ2-5	.	TRBD2
TGTGCCAGCAGCCGCCGGACTAGCGGCCCTAGCACAGATACGCAGTATTTT	CASSRRTSGPSTDTQYF	TRBV3-1/TRBV3-2	TRBJ2-3	.	TRBD2
TGTGCCATCAGCGGACAGGTGAGCTCCTACGAGCAGTACTTC	CAISGQVSSYEQYF	TRBV10-3	TRBJ2-7	once	TRBD1
TGTGCCAGCAGCTTAGGGACAGGGACCTACGAGCAGTACTTC	CASSLGTGTYEQYF	TRBV11-1	TRBJ2-7	.	TRBD1
TGTGCCTGGACCCCCGGGACAGGGAATGGCTACACCTTC	CAWTPGTGNGYTF	TRBV30	TRBJ1-2	.	TRBD1
TGTGCCAGCAGCCCCAGGACTAGTGATACGCAGTATTTT	CASSPRTSDTQYF	TRBV5-6	TRBJ2-3	once	TRBD2
TGTGCCCCGCGGAACCGGGGGACTGAAGCTTTCTTT	CAPRNRGTEAFF	TRBV30	TRBJ1-1	.	.
TGTGCCAGCAGCCCGGGGGCGGGGCTAGCGGGAGGCCTATACGAGCAGTACTTC	CASSPGAGLAGGLYEQYF	TRBV5-5	TRBJ2-7	few	TRBD2
TGTGCCAGCAGCTTCAGCAGGGGGAGAAACACTGAAGCTTTCTTT	CASSFSRGRNTEAFF	TRBV7-2	TRBJ1-1	.	TRBD1
TGTGCCAGCAGCCCGTCGGGACTAGCGGAATACGAGCAGTACTTC	CASSPSGLAEYEQYF	TRBV7-8	TRBJ2-7	.	TRBD2
TGTGCCAGCTCTAGCGGATACACCGGGGAGCTGTTTTTT	CASSSGYTGELFF	TRBV6-4	TRBJ2-2	few	TRBD2
TGTGCCAGCAACTCACGGGGTAGCACTGAAGCTTTCTTT	CASNSRGSTEAFF	TRBV12-3/TRBV12-4	TRBJ1-1	few	.
TGTGCCAGTAGTTCCGGGACAGGGAACACTGAAGCTTTCTTT	CASSSGTGNTEAFF	TRBV19	TRBJ1-1	.	TRBD1